The 17 T cell receptor beta chains listed next were all sequenced from one sample in a study of blood T cells in healthy people across ages (dated by TCRdb to between 2014 and 2017). The library came from 5' RACE. The sequencing machine was an Illumina HiSeq 2500. A second PCR of about 6 to 12 cycles was performed with a sample-barcoded 5' primer and a J-beta primer mix. Through fastp at Q25 and MiXCR, TCRdb rebuilt clones from the public reads, retaining in-frame beta chains. For every CDR3 protein sequence, its rows merge into one entry that carries the most common genes and DNA. This sample comprises 800,000 to 950,000 distinct CDR3 sequences, 35% to 40% of them detected only once. The ten largest clonotypes hold about an eighth of the sample. Sequencing was performed on blood. These TCRs come from a man aged 18 to 29 in good health.

The rearrangement joins TRBV4-1 to TRBJ2-3; 13 bases line up with TRBD2. In germline, CDR1 is MGHRA, CDR2 YSYEKL. V was clipped by 0 bases and J by 6 bases; unmatched bases: 3. The CDR3 length is 16 residues. The CDR3 region is CASSQERTSGGDTQYF. CDR3 in DNA: TGCGCCAGCAGCCAAGAACGGACTAGCGGGGGTGATACGCAGTATTTT.

The gene calls are TRBV24-1 and TRBJ1-5; D may be TRBD1 (5 bases). V dropped 5 bases and J dropped 4 bases, with 14 bases sitting between them. The CDR3 runs to 15 residues. Germline lookup yields CDR1 KGHDR and CDR2 SFDVKD. The CDR3 protein is CATSAGTEVNQPQHF. The CDR3 DNA reads TGTGCCACCAGTGCCGGGACGGAGGTAAATCAGCCCCAGCATTTT.

The chain recombines TRBV20-1 with TRBJ1-4; D may be TRBD1 (5 bases). Germline CDR1 is DFQATT and CDR2 is SNEGSKA (reference sequence). The CDR3 extends over 14 amino acids. V lost 1 base and J 2 bases, leaving 8 bases between the germline ends. DNA of the CDR3: TGCAGTGCTAGAGGCGGGGGGACTAATGAAAAACTGTTTTTT. Its protein is CSARGGGTNEKLFF.

This clonotype was observed a handful of times. The chain uses TRBV4-3 and TRBJ1-1, with no clear D. The CDR3 runs to 16 residues. Germline assignment: CDR1 LGHNA and CDR2 YSLEER. Between the trimmed V and J ends, which lost 2 bases and 4 bases, there was a span of 17 bases. CDR3 sequence (DNA): TGCGCCAGCAGCCAAAAACCCGGAAGGCTGGGCACTGAAGCTTTCTTT. Protein sequence: CASSQKPGRLGTEAFF.

This clonotype was observed a single time. The V gene is TRBV30, the J gene TRBJ1-5, with TRBD1 as a possible D gene (5 bases). Germline CDR1 reads GTSNPN; CDR2 reads SVGIG (reference sequence). V was shortened by 1 base and J by 4 bases, with 17 bases between the two germline ends. This CDR3 is built from 16 residues. Here the CDR3 DNA reads TGTGCCTGGAGTGCGGCTGGGGACTTTGGAAATCAGCCCCAGCATTTT. Its translation is CAWSAAGDFGNQPQHF.

CDR3: CASSHPGDSTYNEQYF. For the CDR3, the DNA is TGCGCCAGCAGCCATCCAGGGGACAGTACCTACAATGAGCAGTACTTC. The genes are TRBV4-3 and TRBJ2-1; 7 bases fit TRBD1. The better agreement between TRBJ2-7 and the DNA end casts doubt on the J call. Germline lookup yields CDR1 LGHNA and CDR2 YSLEER. The CDR3 length is 16 residues.

A single count supports this clonotype. The genes are TRBV9 and TRBJ2-4; 16 bases line up with TRBD2. The J call may be in error: the DNA end matches TRBJ2-7 better. Germline lookup yields CDR1 SGDLS and CDR2 YYNGEE. The CDR3 sequence is 16 residues long. The CDR3 here is CASSAGLAGGTYEQYF. CDR3 nucleotides: TGTGCCAGCAGCGCGGGACTAGCGGGGGGGACCTACGAGCAGTACTTC.

This clonotype has only a few counts. DNA for the CDR3: TGTGCCAGTACGGCCGTCCTACGTGGGAATAATTCACCCCTCCACTTT. Translating gives CASTAVLRGNNSPLHF. This rearrangement joins TRBV19 to TRBJ1-6; no reliable D call. Germline V CDR1 and CDR2: LNHDA, SQIVND (reference sequence). The CDR3 totals 16 residues. Between the trimmed V and J ends, which lost 7 bases and 5 bases, there was a span of 18 bases.

The rearrangement joins TRBV6-5 to TRBJ2-1; D may correspond to TRBD1 or TRBD2 (6 bases each). Trimming took 5 bases from V and 4 from J, leaving 15 bases between them. The CDR3 consists of 15 residues. Germline-derived CDR1 and CDR2 are MNHEY and SVGAGI. The CDR3 coding sequence is TGTGCCAGCAGTACGGGGGCGCCCCGTTACAATGAGCAGTTCTTC. Amino acid sequence: CASSTGAPRYNEQFF.

Note on this clonotype: A read error may be the cause here, since a much bigger clone is one base away. This chain links TRBV7-2 with TRBJ2-3; D uncertain. CDR1 and CDR2 (germline): SGHTA, FQGNSA. This CDR3 spans 12 amino acids. V lost 8 bases and J 5 bases, leaving 11 bases between the germline ends. The CDR3 coding sequence is TGTGCCAGCGCCTCTCCCGGAGATACGCAGTATTTT. This sequence encodes CASASPGDTQYF. The entire variable domain, with the rest obtained from reference TRBV7-2 and TRBJ2-3, is as follows: GAGVSQSPSNKVTEKGKDVELRCDPISGHTALYWYRQSLGQGLEFLIYFQGNSAPDKSGLPSDRFSAERTGGSVSTLTIQRTQQEDSAVYLCASASPGDTQYFGPGTRLTVL.

V is TRBV4-1 and J is TRBJ1-4; D is unresolved. V shed 0 bases and J shed 3 bases, with 2 bases lying between them. Germline CDR1 is MGHRA and CDR2 is YSYEKL. The CDR3 consists of 13 residues. This CDR3 reads CASSQDPNEKLFF. The DNA for the CDR3 is TGCGCCAGCAGCCAAGATCCTAATGAAAAACTGTTTTTT.

This clonotype was seen more than once but under ten times. The genes are TRBV4-3 and TRBJ1-2; no clear D. Trimming took 4 bases from V and 4 from J, leaving 16 bases between them. Looked up from germline, CDR1 is LGHNA and CDR2 is YSLEER. The CDR3 extends over 15 amino acids. The CDR3 reads CASSPQGTDIYGYTF. As DNA, the CDR3 is TGCGCCAGCAGCCCCCAAGGTACAGACATCTATGGCTACACCTTC.

This clonotype was found a few times. The chain couples TRBV27 to TRBJ1-1; TRBD1 agrees at 7 bases. V lost 5 bases to trimming and J lost 4 bases; unmatched junction nucleotides: 7. The CDR3 runs 14 residues. Germline CDR1 reads MNHEY; CDR2 reads SMNVEV (reference sequence). The CDR3 region is CASSPNTGVTEAFF. CDR3 DNA: TGTGCCAGCAGTCCAAACACAGGGGTCACTGAAGCTTTCTTT.

The chain combines TRBV7-2 with TRBJ1-4, with D unclear. The germline gives CDR1 SGHTA, CDR2 FQGNSA. The V gene lost 5 bases and the J gene lost 8 bases, with 12 bases spanning the gap. CDR3 length: 13 amino acids. DNA of the CDR3: TGTGCCAGCAGCGCCATAACGGGAGAAAAACTGTTTTTT. This encodes CASSAITGEKLFF.

This clonotype has only a few counts. This chain joins TRBV12-3 or TRBV12-4 and TRBJ2-7; the D call may be TRBD1 or TRBD2 (5 bases each). The germline V and J ends were trimmed by 5 bases and 7 bases, with 24 bases remaining between them. This CDR3 has 16 amino acids. CDR3 bases: TGTGCCAGCAGTCCCTCGGGGCAGCCCACCTACAATGAGCAGTACTTC. It yields the protein CASSPSGQPTYNEQYF.

At least ten counts were recorded for this clonotype. CDR3 amino acids: CASSQSTGTGKFF. CDR3 nucleotide sequence: TGTGCCAGCAGCCAATCGACCGGGACAGGGAAGTTCTTC. The chain employs TRBV12-3 or TRBV12-4 and TRBJ2-1, with 9 positions matching TRBD1. V was clipped by 6 bases and J by 14 bases; unmatched bases: 11. The CDR3 contains 13 residues.

In this sample, this clonotype turned up a few times. This chain uses TRBV30 with TRBJ2-7; TRBD1 matches at 7 bases. The CDR3 runs to 13 residues. CDR1 is GTSNPN and CDR2 is SVGIG in the germline V gene (reference sequence). V lost 5 bases and J lost 5; bases outside the gene matches: 9. CDR3 sequence: CAWGDSPRDEQYF. The CDR3 DNA reads TGTGCCTGGGGGGACAGTCCTAGGGACGAGCAGTACTTC.